This T cell receptor beta chain was captured in a study of T cells in Graves' hyperthyroidism and ophthalmopathy. Exclusion of patients followed from uncontrolled infection, other autoimmune disease, pregnancy or lactation. This sample holds PBMCs from about 9.3 ml fresh peripheral blood. This clonotype was recorded many times. The germline CDR1 and CDR2 sequences are MDHEN and SYDVKM. Trimming removed 2 bases at V and 7 bases at J, with 12 bases between. CDR3 length equals 14 residues. The TCR beta CDR3 regions underwent amplification using RNA transcripts as the source. First-round RT-PCR with HTBI primers amplified the TCR CDR3 region. Each CDR3 protein gets one entry after TCRdb re-called the multiplex PCR reads with MiXCR. The profile shows 490,000 or so distinct CDR3 sequences, approximately 16% of them singletons.

The chain combines TRBV28 with TRBJ1-5; D might be TRBD1 (5 bases). Sequencing input: blood. The TCR was taken from a woman aged 25 to 45 with Graves' ophthalmopathy. This chain's CDR3 is CASSLAQGEQPQHF. In DNA, the CDR3 is TGTGCCAGCAGTTTAGCGCAGGGCGAGCAGCCCCAGCATTTT.